This TCR beta chain was recovered during a study of identical twins. About this clonotype: As yet, its antigen is unknown.

TCRdb reprocessed the 5' RACE reads via MiXCR and lists one record per CDR3 protein. The sample yields 200,000 to 300,000 distinct CDR3 sequences, roughly a tenth seen once. The CDR3 is 11 amino acids. Deletions cut 6 bases from V and 9 bases from J, with 12 bases between. Study-wide results and caveats: Compared with models, monozygotic twins showed more out-of-frame TCR alpha sharing.

This chain connects TRBV12-3 or TRBV12-4 to TRBJ2-7; D gene unclear. The clonotype was recovered from a middle-aged man in good health. Sequenced sample: memory T cells sorted from blood. CDR3 sequence reads: CASSSSFWQYF. The CDR3 DNA sequence: TGTGCCAGCAGCAGTTCCTTCTGGCAGTACTTC.